What follows is one T cell receptor (beta chain) and its context. Other DNA sequences from this sample encode an identical CDR3 as well. The data are from a study of shared clonotypes between healthy human individuals. CDR3 length: 13 residues. The junction had 4 bases not matched to a gene; V was cut back by 9 bases and J by 10 bases. In germline, CDR1 is LNHDA, CDR2 SQIVND (reference sequence). Data came from immunoSEQ multiplex PCR; TCRdb stores just in-frame clones and leaves some out. The data show approximately 330,000 clones, 73% seen once. The sequence came from a man under 40 in good health. Source material: memory CD4+ T cells sorted from blood. The sample's subset: CD45RA-negative fraction. V gene TRBV19 combines with J gene TRBJ2-1; 15 bases align to TRBD2. CDR3 in amino acids: CASAGLAGGEQFF. The CDR3 bases are TGTGCCAGCGCGGGACTAGCGGGAGGCGAGCAGTTCTTC.